The sequence of this T cell receptor beta chain was determined in a study of T cells in Graves' hyperthyroidism and ophthalmopathy. Study findings and constraints: Prediction of ophthalmopathy progression came a median 6.5 months pre-onset. Blood samples included most of the expanded thyroid clonotypes exceeding 0.001.

This CDR3 contains 13 residues. Looked up from germline, CDR1 is SGHRS and CDR2 is YFSETQ. Trimming cost V 5 bases and J 5 bases, with 13 bases left between them. This clonotype was counted ten times or more. Its antigen is not identified. Amplified regions were TCR beta CDR3 sequences from RNA transcripts. The primer set for the first-round RT-PCR of the TCR CDR3 was HTBI. Via MiXCR, TCRdb re-called the multiplex PCR reads, giving one row per CDR3 protein. The sample carries some 700,000 distinct CDR3 sequences, roughly 17% recorded once. The sequencing input was blood. The source of this sequence is a man aged 50 to 60 with Graves' hyperthyroidism. The V gene is TRBV5-1, the J gene TRBJ2-5, with no clear D. As DNA, the CDR3 is TGCGCCAGCAGTTTCCTGCGTCTGGAGACCCAGTACTTC. Its translation is CASSFLRLETQYF.